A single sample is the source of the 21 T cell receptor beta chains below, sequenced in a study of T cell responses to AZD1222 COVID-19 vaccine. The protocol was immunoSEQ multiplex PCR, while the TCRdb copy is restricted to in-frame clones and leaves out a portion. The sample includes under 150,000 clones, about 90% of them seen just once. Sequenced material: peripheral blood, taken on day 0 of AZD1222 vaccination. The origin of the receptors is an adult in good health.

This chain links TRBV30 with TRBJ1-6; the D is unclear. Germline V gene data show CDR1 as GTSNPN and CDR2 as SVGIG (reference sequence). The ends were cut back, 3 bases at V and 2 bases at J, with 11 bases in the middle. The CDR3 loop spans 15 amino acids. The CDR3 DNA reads TGTGCCTGGAGGGAAATGGGAACCTATAATTCACCCCTCCACTTT. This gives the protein CAWREMGTYNSPLHF.

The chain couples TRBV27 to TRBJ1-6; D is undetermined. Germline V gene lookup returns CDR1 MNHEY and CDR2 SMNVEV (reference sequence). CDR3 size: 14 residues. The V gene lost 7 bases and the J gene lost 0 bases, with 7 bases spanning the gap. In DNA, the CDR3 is TGTGCCAGCACTTTTAGCTCCTATAATTCACCCCTCCACTTT. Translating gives CASTFSSYNSPLHF.

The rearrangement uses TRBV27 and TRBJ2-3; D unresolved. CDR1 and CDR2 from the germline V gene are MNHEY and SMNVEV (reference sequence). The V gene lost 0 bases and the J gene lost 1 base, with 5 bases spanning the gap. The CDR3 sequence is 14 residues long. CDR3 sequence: CASSLSAGTDTQYF. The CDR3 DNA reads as TGTGCCAGCAGTTTATCCGCGGGCACAGATACGCAGTATTTT.

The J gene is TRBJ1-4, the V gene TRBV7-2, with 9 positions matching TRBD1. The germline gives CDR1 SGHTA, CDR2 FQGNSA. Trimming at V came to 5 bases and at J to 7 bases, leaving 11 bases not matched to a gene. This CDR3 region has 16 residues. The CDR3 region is CASSRILQGAREKLFF. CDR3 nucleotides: TGTGCCAGCAGCCGTATATTACAGGGGGCGCGTGAAAAACTGTTTTTT.

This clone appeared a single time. CDR3 loop: CASSLASTDTQYF. CDR3 nucleotide sequence: TGTGCCAGCAGCTTGGCCAGCACAGATACGCAGTATTTT. V gene TRBV5-6 combines with J gene TRBJ2-3; no firm D call. V was shortened by 0 bases and J by 0 bases, with 2 bases between the two germline ends. Germline lookup yields CDR1 SGHDT and CDR2 YYEEEE. The CDR3 runs 13 residues.

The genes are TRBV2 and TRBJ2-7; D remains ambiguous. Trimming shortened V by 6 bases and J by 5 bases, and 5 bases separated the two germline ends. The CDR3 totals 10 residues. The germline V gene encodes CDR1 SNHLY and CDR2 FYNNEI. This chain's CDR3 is CASRGHEQYF. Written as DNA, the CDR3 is TGTGCCAGCAGGGGCCACGAGCAGTACTTC.

CDR3 DNA: TGCAGTGCTAGTCAGAACACTGAAGCTTTCTTT. Its protein is CSASQNTEAFF. This chain uses TRBV20-1 with TRBJ1-1; D is unclear. Germline V gene sequence: CDR1 DFQATT, CDR2 SNEGSKA (reference sequence). V was shortened by 3 bases and J by 1 base, with 3 bases between the two germline ends. The CDR3 has 11 residues.

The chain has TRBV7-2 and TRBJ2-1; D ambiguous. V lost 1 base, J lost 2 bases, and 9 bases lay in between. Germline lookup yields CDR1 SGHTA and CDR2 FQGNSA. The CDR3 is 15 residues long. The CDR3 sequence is CASSLVSGPYNEQFF. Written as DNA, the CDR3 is TGTGCCAGCAGCTTAGTATCAGGTCCCTACAATGAGCAGTTCTTC.

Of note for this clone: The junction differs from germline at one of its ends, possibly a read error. The CDR3 region has the DNA TGTGCCAGCAGCATTAGACAGGGGGTTCGGTCCATATTC. Residues: CASSIRQGVRSIF. The rearrangement links TRBV5-4 to TRBJ2-7; 9 nucleotides agree with TRBD1. This CDR3 has 13 residues. Germline values: CDR1 SGHNT, CDR2 YYREEE (reference sequence).

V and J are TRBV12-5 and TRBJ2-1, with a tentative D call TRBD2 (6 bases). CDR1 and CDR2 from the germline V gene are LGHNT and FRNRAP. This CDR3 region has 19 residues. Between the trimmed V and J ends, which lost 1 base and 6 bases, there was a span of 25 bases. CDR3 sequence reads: CASGLGANPPGAKGNEQFF. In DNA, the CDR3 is TGTGCTAGTGGTTTGGGGGCTAATCCGCCGGGAGCCAAGGGCAATGAGCAGTTCTTC.

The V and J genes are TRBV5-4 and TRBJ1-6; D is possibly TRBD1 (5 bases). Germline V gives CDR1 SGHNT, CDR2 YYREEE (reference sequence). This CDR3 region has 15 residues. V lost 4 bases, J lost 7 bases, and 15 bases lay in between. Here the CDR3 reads CASSPRGEGNSPLHF. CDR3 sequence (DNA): TGTGCCAGCAGCCCCCGGGGGGAGGGGAATTCACCCCTCCACTTT.

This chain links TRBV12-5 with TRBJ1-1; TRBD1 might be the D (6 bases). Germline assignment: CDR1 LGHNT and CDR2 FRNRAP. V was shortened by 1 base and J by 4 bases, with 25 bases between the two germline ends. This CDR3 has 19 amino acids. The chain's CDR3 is CASGLGTKTGDKQFTEAFF. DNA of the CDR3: TGTGCTAGTGGTTTGGGAACCAAGACGGGGGACAAGCAATTCACTGAAGCTTTCTTT.

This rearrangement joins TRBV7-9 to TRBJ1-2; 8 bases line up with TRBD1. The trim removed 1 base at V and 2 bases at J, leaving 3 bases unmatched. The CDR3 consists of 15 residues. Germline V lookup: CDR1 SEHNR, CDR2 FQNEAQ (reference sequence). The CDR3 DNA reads TGTGCCAGCAGCTTAGGGACAGGGCGGAACTATGGCTACACCTTC. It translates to CASSLGTGRNYGYTF.

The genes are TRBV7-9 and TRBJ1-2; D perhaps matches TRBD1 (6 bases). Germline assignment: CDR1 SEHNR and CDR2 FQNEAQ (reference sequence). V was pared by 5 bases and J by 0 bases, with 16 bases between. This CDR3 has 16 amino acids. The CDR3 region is CASSETQGRANYGYTF. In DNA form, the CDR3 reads TGTGCCAGCAGCGAAACACAGGGTAGGGCTAACTATGGCTACACCTTC.

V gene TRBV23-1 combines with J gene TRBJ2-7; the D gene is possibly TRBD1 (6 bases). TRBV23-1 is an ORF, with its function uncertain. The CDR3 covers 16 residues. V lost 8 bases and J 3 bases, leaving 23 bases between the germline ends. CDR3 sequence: CASPSRGDTPRYEQYF. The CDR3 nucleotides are TGCGCCAGCCCCTCCCGAGGGGACACCCCCCGCTACGAGCAGTACTTC.

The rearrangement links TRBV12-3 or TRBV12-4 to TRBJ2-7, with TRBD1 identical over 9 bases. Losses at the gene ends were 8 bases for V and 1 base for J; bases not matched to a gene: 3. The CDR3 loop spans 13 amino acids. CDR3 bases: TGTGCCAGCGGGACAGGGTCATCCTACGAGCAGTACTTC. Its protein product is CASGTGSSYEQYF.

The CDR3 DNA reads TGTGCCTGGAGGCGGGACAGCTCCTATAATTCACCCCTCCACTTT. Amino acids: CAWRRDSSYNSPLHF. This chain joins TRBV30 and TRBJ1-6, with 7 bases lining up with TRBD1. V gave up 3 bases and J gave up 0 bases; unmatched junction bases: 2. Looked up from germline, CDR1 is GTSNPN and CDR2 is SVGIG (reference sequence). The CDR3 covers 15 residues. Full variable domain (missing parts from reference TRBV30 and TRBJ1-6): SQTIHQWPATLVQPVGSPLSLECTVEGTSNPNLYWYRQAAGRGLQLLFYSVGIGQISSEVPQNLSASRPQDRQFILSSKKLLLSDSGFYLCAWRRDSSYNSPLHFGNGTRLTVT.

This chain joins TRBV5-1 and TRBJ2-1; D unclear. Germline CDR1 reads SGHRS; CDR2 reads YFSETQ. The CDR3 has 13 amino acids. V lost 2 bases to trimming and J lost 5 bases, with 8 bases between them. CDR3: CASSLVPNNEQFF. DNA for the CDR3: TGCGCCAGCAGCTTAGTACCAAACAATGAGCAGTTCTTC.

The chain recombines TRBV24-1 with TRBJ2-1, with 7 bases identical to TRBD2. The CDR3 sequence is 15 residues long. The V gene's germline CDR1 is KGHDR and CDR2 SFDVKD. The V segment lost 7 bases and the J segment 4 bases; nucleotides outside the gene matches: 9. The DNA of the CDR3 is TGTGCCACCAGCTTAGCGGGCAATTCGTACAATGAGCAGTTCTTC. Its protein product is CATSLAGNSYNEQFF.

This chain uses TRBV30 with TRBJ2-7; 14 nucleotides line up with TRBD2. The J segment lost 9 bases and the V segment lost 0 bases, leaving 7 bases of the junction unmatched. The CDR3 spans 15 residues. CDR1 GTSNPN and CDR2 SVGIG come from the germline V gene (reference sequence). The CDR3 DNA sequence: TGTGCCTGGAGTGTACAGGGGACTAGCGGGAGTGGGCAGTACTTC. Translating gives CAWSVQGTSGSGQYF.

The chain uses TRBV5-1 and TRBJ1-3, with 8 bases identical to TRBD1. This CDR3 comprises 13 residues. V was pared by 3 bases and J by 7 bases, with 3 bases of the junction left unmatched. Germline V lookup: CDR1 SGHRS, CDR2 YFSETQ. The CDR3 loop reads CASSSRQGNTIYF. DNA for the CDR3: TGCGCCAGCAGCTCGAGACAGGGGAACACCATATATTTT.